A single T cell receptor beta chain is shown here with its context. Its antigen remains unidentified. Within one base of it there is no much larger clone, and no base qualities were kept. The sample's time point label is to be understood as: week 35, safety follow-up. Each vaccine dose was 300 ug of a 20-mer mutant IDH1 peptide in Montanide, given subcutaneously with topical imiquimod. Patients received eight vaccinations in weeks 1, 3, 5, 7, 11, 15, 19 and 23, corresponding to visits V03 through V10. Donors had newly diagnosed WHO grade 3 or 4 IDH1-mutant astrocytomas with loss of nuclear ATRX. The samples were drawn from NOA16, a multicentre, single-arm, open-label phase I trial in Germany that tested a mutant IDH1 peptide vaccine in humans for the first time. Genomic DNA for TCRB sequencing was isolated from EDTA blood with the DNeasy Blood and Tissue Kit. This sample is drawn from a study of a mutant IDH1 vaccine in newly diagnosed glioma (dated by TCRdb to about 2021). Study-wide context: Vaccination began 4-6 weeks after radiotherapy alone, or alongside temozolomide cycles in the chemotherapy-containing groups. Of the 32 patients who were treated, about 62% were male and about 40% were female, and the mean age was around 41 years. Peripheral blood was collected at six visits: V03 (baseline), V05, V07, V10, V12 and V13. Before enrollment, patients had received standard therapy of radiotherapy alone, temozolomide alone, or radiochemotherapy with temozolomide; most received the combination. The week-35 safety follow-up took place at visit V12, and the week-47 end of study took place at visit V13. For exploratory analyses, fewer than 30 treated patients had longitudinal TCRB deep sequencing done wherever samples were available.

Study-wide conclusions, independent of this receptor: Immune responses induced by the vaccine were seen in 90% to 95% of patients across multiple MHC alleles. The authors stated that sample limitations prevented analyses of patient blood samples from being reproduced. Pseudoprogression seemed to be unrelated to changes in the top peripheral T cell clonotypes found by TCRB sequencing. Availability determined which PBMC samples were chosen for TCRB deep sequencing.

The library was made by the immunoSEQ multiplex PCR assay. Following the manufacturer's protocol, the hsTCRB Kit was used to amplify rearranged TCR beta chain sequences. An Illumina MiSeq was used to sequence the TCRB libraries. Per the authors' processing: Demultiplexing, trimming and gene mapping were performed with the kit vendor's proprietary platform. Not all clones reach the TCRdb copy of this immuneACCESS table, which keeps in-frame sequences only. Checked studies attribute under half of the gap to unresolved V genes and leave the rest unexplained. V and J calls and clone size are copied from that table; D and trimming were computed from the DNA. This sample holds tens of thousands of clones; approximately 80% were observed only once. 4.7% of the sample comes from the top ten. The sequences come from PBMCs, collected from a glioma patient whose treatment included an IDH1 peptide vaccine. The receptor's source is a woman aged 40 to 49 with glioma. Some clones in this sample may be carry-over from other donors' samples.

The DNA sequence reads TGTGCCAGCAGTGGAGACGGAGACAGACTCTTCGATACGCAGTATTTT. This yields the protein CASSGDGDRLFDTQYF. This chain is built from TRBV25-1 and TRBJ2-3, and perhaps TRBD1 as D gene, on 5 matching bases. From cysteine to phenylalanine, the CDR3 is 16 amino acids long. CDR3 DNA is the only sequence kept; it has 48 bases, read in frame from the first base. The germline V gene supplies CDR1 MGHDK and CDR2 SYGVNS. V drops 4 bases and J drops 6 bases, leaving 20 bases in between.